This TCR beta chain stems from a study of technical replicates of blood from a few donors. A remark on this clone: The junction does not match germline at one end; this may be a read error.

The protocol was immunoSEQ multiplex PCR, while the TCRdb copy is restricted to in-frame clones and leaves out a portion. Of more than 15,000 clones listed, about 89% are singletons. This receptor was identified in a human donor in good health. Sequencing used PBMCs.

The CDR3 DNA follows: TGTGTCAGTGCCGGGACAGGGGATGAAAAACTGTTTTTT. This gives the protein CVSAGTGDEKLFF. This rearrangement joins TRBV19 to TRBJ1-4; 10 bases map to TRBD1. The CDR3 is 13 residues long. Germline values: CDR1 LNHDA, CDR2 SQIVND (reference sequence).